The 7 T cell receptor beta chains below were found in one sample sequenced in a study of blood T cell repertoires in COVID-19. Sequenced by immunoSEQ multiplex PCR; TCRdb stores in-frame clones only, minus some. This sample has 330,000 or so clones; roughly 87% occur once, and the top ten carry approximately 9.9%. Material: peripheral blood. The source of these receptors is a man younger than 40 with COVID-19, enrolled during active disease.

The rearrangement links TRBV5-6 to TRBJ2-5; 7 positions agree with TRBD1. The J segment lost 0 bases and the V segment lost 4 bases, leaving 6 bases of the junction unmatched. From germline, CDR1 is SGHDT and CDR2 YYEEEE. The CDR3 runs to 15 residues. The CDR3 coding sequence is TGTGCCAGCAGCCTAGGACAGGCCAACCAAGAGACCCAGTACTTC. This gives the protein CASSLGQANQETQYF.

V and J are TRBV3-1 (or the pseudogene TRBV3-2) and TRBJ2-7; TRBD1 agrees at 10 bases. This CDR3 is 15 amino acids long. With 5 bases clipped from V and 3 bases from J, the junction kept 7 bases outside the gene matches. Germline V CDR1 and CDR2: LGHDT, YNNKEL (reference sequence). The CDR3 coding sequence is TGTGCCAGCAGCTTGCCCGGGACAGGGGTCTACGAGCAGTACTTC. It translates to CASSLPGTGVYEQYF.

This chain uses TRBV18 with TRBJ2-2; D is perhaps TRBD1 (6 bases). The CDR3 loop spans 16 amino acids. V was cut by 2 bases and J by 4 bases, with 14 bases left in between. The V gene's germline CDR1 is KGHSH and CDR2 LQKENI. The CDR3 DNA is TGTGCCAGCTCACCAGGACAGACCCCGGGCACCGGGGAGCTGTTTTTT. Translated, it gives CASSPGQTPGTGELFF.

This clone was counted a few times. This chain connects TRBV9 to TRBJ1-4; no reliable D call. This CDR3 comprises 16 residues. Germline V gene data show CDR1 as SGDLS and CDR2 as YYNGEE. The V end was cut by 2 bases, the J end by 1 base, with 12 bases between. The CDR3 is CASSVSTGGTNEKLFF. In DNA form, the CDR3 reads TGTGCCAGCAGCGTTTCGACCGGAGGAACTAATGAAAAACTGTTTTTT.

The CDR3: CSVVPNSGNTIYF. The CDR3 nucleotides are TGCAGCGTCGTACCTAACTCTGGAAACACCATATATTTT. The chain uses TRBV29-1 and TRBJ1-3; D is unclear. The CDR3 totals 13 residues. Germline CDR1 and CDR2: SQVTM and ANQGSEA. The ends were cut back, 6 bases at V and 0 bases at J, with 9 bases in the middle.

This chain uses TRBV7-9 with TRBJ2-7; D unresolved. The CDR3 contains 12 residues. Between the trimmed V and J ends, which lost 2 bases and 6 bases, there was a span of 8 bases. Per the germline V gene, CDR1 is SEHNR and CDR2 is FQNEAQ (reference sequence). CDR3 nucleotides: TGTGCCAGCAGCTTATTAACGCGCGAGCAGTACTTC. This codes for CASSLLTREQYF.

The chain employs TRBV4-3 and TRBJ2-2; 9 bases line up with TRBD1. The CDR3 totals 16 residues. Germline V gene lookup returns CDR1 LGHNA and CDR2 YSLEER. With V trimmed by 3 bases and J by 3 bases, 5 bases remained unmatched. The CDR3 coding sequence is TGCGCCAGCAGCCACGCGGACAGGGGAGACACCGGGGAGCTGTTTTTT. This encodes CASSHADRGDTGELFF.